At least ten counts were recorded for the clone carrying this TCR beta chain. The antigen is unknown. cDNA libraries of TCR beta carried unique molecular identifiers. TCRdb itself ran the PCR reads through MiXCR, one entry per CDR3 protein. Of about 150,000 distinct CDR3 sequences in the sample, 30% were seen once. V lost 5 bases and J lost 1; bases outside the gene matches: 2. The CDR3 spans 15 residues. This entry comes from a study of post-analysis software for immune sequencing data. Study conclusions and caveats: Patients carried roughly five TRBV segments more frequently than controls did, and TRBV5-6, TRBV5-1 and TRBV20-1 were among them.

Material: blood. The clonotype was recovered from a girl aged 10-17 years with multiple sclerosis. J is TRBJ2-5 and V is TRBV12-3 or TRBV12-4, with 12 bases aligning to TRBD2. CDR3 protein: CASSKLAGGQETQYF. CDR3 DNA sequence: TGTGCCAGCAGTAAACTAGCGGGAGGCCAAGAGACCCAGTACTTC.